Listed here are 16 T cell receptor beta chains from one sample, sequenced in a study of T-cell reconstitution after alpha-beta-depleted transplantation in children. This sample's TCRbeta library carried unique molecular identifier barcodes. TCRdb redid the calling of the PCR reads with MiXCR, one entry per CDR3 protein. The sample consists of fewer than 550,000 distinct CDR3 sequences, 9.5% to 12% of them appearing once. The sequences come from PBMCs, mostly from graft donor cells, collected 180 days after TCRalphabeta/CD19-depleted stem cell transplant. The receptors here all came from a female patient aged 2 to 10 who had a stem cell transplant for aplastic anemia, so the T cells may come from the graft donor.

The chain joins TRBV7-2 to TRBJ1-2; D ambiguous. V gave up 3 bases and J gave up 2 bases, with 4 bases separating them. Germline-derived CDR1 and CDR2 are SGHTA and FQGNSA. This CDR3 spans 12 amino acids. CDR3 in DNA: TGTGCCAGCAGCTTCGTCAACTATGGCTACACCTTC. This sequence encodes CASSFVNYGYTF.

The chain has TRBV29-1 and TRBJ2-2; the match to TRBD2 covers 10 bases. J was trimmed by 4 bases and V by 7 bases; bases with no gene match: 9. The germline gives CDR1 SQVTM, CDR2 ANQGSEA. The CDR3 is made up of 15 amino acids. As DNA, the CDR3 is TGCAGCGCGGGAGCGGGAGGGCCGAGCACCGGGGAGCTGTTTTTT. Translation: CSAGAGGPSTGELFF.

At least ten counts were recorded for this clonotype. The CDR3 region is CASSRSGSTDTQYF. The CDR3 DNA reads as TGTGCCAGCAGCCGCTCTGGTAGCACAGATACGCAGTATTTT. This chain joins TRBV3-1 and TRBJ2-3; D gene unclear. The CDR3 extends over 14 amino acids. Trimming took 4 bases from V and 0 from J, leaving 8 bases between them. Germline V gene sequence: CDR1 LGHDT, CDR2 YNNKEL (reference sequence).

The CDR3 here is CASSDYPGGNGYTF. CDR3 bases: TGTGCCAGCAGTGATTATCCAGGGGGTAATGGCTACACCTTC. The chain links TRBV9 to TRBJ1-2; 7 positions agree with TRBD1. V dropped 5 bases and J dropped 6; count of bases not matched to a gene: 10. Germline V gene data show CDR1 as SGDLS and CDR2 as YYNGEE. CDR3 length equals 14 residues.

The chain is built from TRBV29-1 and TRBJ2-7; TRBD2 might be the D (5 bases). CDR3 length equals 13 residues. Looked up from germline, CDR1 is SQVTM and CDR2 is ANQGSEA. V shed 0 bases and J shed 5 bases, with 11 bases lying between them. CDR3 DNA sequence: TGCAGCGTTGAAGATCGAGGGTTGGACGAGCAGTACTTC. Amino acid sequence: CSVEDRGLDEQYF.

This clonotype was seen only a few times. This rearrangement joins TRBV18 to TRBJ1-4; D gene uncertain. The CDR3 totals 14 residues. Between the trimmed V and J ends, which lost 6 bases and 3 bases, there was a span of 11 bases. CDR1 and CDR2 (germline): KGHSH, LQKENI. CDR3 coding DNA: TGTGCCAGCTCCCCGGATCGGGCTAATGAAAAACTGTTTTTT. Translated, it gives CASSPDRANEKLFF.

The chain recombines TRBV20-1 with TRBJ1-2; D ambiguous. CDR1 is DFQATT, CDR2 SNEGSKA, per germline (reference sequence). The CDR3 sequence is 11 residues long. The V end lost 2 bases, the J end lost 3 bases, and 4 bases lay between the germline ends. DNA of the CDR3: TGCAGTGCTAGATCGGACTATGGCTACACCTTC. Translating gives CSARSDYGYTF.

This clonotype was recorded a few times. V gene TRBV4-1 combines with J gene TRBJ1-3; D remains unclear. Deletions cut 3 bases from V and 0 bases from J, with 9 bases between. The germline V gene encodes CDR1 MGHRA and CDR2 YSYEKL. The CDR3 is 15 residues long. The CDR3 DNA is TGCGCCAGCAGCCATACCGTTGTCTCTGGAAACACCATATATTTT. Translating gives CASSHTVVSGNTIYF.

The rearrangement joins TRBV19 to TRBJ2-7; no clear D. This CDR3 region has 14 residues. Trimming stripped 6 bases from V and 3 bases from J, with 15 bases between. The V gene's germline CDR1 is LNHDA and CDR2 SQIVND (reference sequence). The CDR3 loop reads CASSRDGAHYEQYF. CDR3 coding DNA: TGTGCCAGTAGCCGAGATGGCGCTCACTACGAGCAGTACTTC.

V usage is TRBV7-2 and J usage is TRBJ2-7; D remains unclear. The CDR3 sequence is 13 residues long. Trimming took off 0 bases at V and 6 bases at J, with 9 bases between the two ends. In germline, CDR1 is SGHTA, CDR2 FQGNSA. CDR3 in amino acids: CASSLAVGGEQYV. The DNA of the CDR3 is TGTGCCAGCAGCTTAGCGGTTGGCGGCGAGCAGTACGTC.

V and J are TRBV28 and TRBJ2-3; TRBD1 matches 7 bases. This CDR3 contains 15 residues. Germline CDR1 is MDHEN and CDR2 is SYDVKM. Trimming removed 6 bases from V and 3 bases from J; junction bases left unmatched: 9. CDR3 amino acids: CASRNMDRRTDTQYF. As DNA, the CDR3 is TGTGCCAGCAGAAACATGGACAGGAGAACAGATACGCAGTATTTT.

This clonotype was detected only a few times. This rearrangement joins TRBV28 to TRBJ2-5; D remains ambiguous. Trimming removed 4 bases at V and 2 bases at J, with 11 bases between. Germline V CDR1 and CDR2: MDHEN, SYDVKM. This CDR3 is built from 14 residues. The CDR3 protein is CASSSYGLQETQYF. The CDR3 nucleotides read TGTGCCAGCAGTTCCTACGGGTTACAAGAGACCCAGTACTTC.

The J gene is TRBJ1-2, the V gene TRBV9; D unclear. Germline V gene sequence: CDR1 SGDLS, CDR2 YYNGEE. The CDR3 loop spans 13 amino acids. The V and J ends lost 3 bases and 6 bases respectively, with 12 bases between them. The CDR3 protein is CASSDGNSNGYTF. The CDR3 nucleotides are TGTGCCAGCAGCGACGGGAACAGTAATGGCTACACCTTC.

The V call is TRBV29-1, the J call TRBJ1-2, with D unresolved. This CDR3 has 12 residues. CDR1 is SQVTM, CDR2 ANQGSEA, per germline. Trimming pared 0 bases from V and 5 bases from J, leaving 7 bases between. The CDR3 here is CSVEDRAYGYTF. The DNA of the CDR3 is TGCAGCGTTGAAGATAGGGCGTATGGCTACACCTTC. Full variable domain (outside the CDR3, taken from reference TRBV29-1 and TRBJ1-2): SAVISQKPSRDICQRGTSLTIQCQVDSQVTMMFWYRQQPGQSLTLIATANQGSEATYESGFVIDKFPISRPNLTFSTLTVSNMSPEDSSIYLCSVEDRAYGYTFGSGTRLTVV.

This clonotype showed up many times. The V call is TRBV12-3 or TRBV12-4, the J call TRBJ2-7; 9 bases are shared with TRBD2. V lost 0 bases and J lost 4; bases outside the gene matches: 10. CDR3 size: 17 residues. The CDR3 sequence is CASSLAGGLAPPYEQYV. The DNA of the CDR3 is TGTGCCAGCAGTTTAGCGGGGGGACTAGCACCCCCTTACGAGCAGTACGTC.

V and J are TRBV12-3 or TRBV12-4 and TRBJ2-2; TRBD2 is a possible D gene (6 bases). V was clipped by 3 bases and J by 1 base, with 9 bases between them. CDR3 length equals 15 residues. The CDR3 region is CASSFGGVNTGELFF. The CDR3 DNA reads TGTGCCAGCAGTTTCGGGGGAGTGAACACCGGGGAGCTGTTTTTT.